The 10 T cell receptor beta chains presented below share a single source sample, sequenced in a study of blood T cell repertoires in COVID-19. This table comes from immunoSEQ multiplex PCR, and its TCRdb copy is limited to in-frame clones, with some not included. Of approximately 170,000 clones in the sample, roughly 84% were seen once. Sequencing used peripheral blood. The receptors were sampled from a man older than 75 with COVID-19, enrolled during active disease.

This sequence joins TRBV6-5 and TRBJ2-7, with D maybe TRBD2 (6 bases). The CDR3 totals 14 residues. Trimming stripped 6 bases from V and 5 bases from J, with 17 bases between. Germline-derived CDR1 and CDR2 are MNHEY and SVGAGI. The CDR3 DNA follows: TGTGCCAGCAGGGGCCAGGGAGGAGGAGACGAGCAGTACTTC. Translating it yields CASRGQGGGDEQYF.

V gene TRBV9 combines with J gene TRBJ1-2; 9 bases match TRBD1. V lost 0 bases to trimming and J lost 7 bases; unmatched junction nucleotides: 4. The CDR3 length is 14 residues. The germline gives CDR1 SGDLS, CDR2 YYNGEE. CDR3 residues: CASSVGTGVGGYTF. CDR3 bases: TGTGCCAGCAGCGTAGGGACAGGGGTTGGTGGCTACACCTTC.

This rearrangement joins TRBV6-5 to TRBJ1-2; D perhaps matches TRBD1 (5 bases). The CDR3 runs to 13 residues. Trimming removed 5 bases from V and 3 bases from J, with 10 bases in between. Germline assignment: CDR1 MNHEY and CDR2 SVGAGI. CDR3 sequence (DNA): TGTGCCAGCAGTCCCGGGGACTACTATGGCTACACCTTC. This codes for CASSPGDYYGYTF.

On this clone: The conserved final phenylalanine or tryptophan is absent from the CDR3, which likely points to a read error. It is unclear where the CDR3 begins or ends on the DNA, so no DNA is shown, and the CDR3 is as TCRdb lists it. The V gene is TRBV12-3 or TRBV12-4, the J gene TRBJ1-2; the listed D gene, TRBD1, was not tested against the DNA. The CDR3 region is 11 residues in length, termini included. Here the CDR3 reads CASSLEGPPEI.

The V gene is TRBV3-1 (or the pseudogene TRBV3-2), the J gene TRBJ2-3; 13 bases are shared with TRBD2. The CDR3 has 15 residues. From germline, CDR1 is LGHDT and CDR2 YNNKEL (reference sequence). The trim removed 5 bases at V and 5 bases at J, leaving 4 bases unmatched. CDR3 DNA sequence: TGTGCCAGCAGCTTGGGACTAGCGGGGTTAGATACGCAGTATTTT. Amino acids: CASSLGLAGLDTQYF.

The V gene is TRBV19, the J gene TRBJ1-4, with unresolved D. The CDR3 sequence is 15 residues long. Germline V gene lookup returns CDR1 LNHDA and CDR2 SQIVND (reference sequence). Trimming cost V 3 bases and J 3 bases, with 11 bases left between them. The CDR3 coding sequence is TGTGCCAGTAGTATCGCGACTGTTGCTAATGAAAAACTGTTTTTT. It encodes CASSIATVANEKLFF. Full variable domain (remainder filled in from reference TRBV19 and TRBJ1-4): DGGITQSPKYLFRKEGQNVTLSCEQNLNHDAMYWYRQDPGQGLRLIYYSQIVNDFQKGDIAEGYSVSREKKESFPLTVTSAQKNPTAFYLCASSIATVANEKLFFGSGTQLSVL.

This clone was found a few times. The rearrangement links TRBV7-9 to TRBJ1-2, with 8 bases identical to TRBD1. V shed 5 bases, J shed 8 bases, and the junction held 7 bases outside the gene matches. The germline gives CDR1 SEHNR, CDR2 FQNEAQ (reference sequence). CDR3 length equals 13 residues. The CDR3 DNA sequence: TGTGCCAGCAGCCCAGGGGGCGCCCGGGGCTACACCTTC. The encoded protein is CASSPGGARGYTF.

The rearrangement joins TRBV19 to TRBJ1-4, with D uncertain. CDR3 length: 14 residues. V shed 3 bases and J shed 8 bases, with 13 bases lying between them. Per germline, CDR1 LNHDA and CDR2 SQIVND (reference sequence). The CDR3 region is CASSMNRRSEKLFF. The CDR3 coding sequence is TGTGCCAGTAGTATGAACAGAAGAAGCGAAAAACTGTTTTTT.

CDR3 DNA: TGTGCCAGCAGCATACACCCGAACACTGAAGCTTTCTTT. This encodes CASSIHPNTEAFF. This rearrangement joins TRBV5-6 to TRBJ1-1, with no clear D. V shed 4 bases and J shed 1 base, with 8 bases lying between them. The germline CDR1 and CDR2 sequences are SGHDT and YYEEEE. CDR3 length: 13 residues.

This clone has just a few counts. The genes are TRBV7-3 and TRBJ2-5; 8 bases align to TRBD1. The CDR3 runs 15 residues. The V and J ends lost 8 bases and 1 base, in that order; junction bases with no gene match: 9. Germline V gives CDR1 SGHTA, CDR2 FQGTGA. CDR3 sequence reads: CASARDRGVQETQYF. The CDR3 DNA reads as TGTGCCAGCGCACGTGACAGGGGAGTCCAAGAGACCCAGTACTTC.